This TCR beta chain was observed in a study of cytomegalovirus exposure and HLA in healthy donors. The CDR3 runs 14 residues. The V gene's germline CDR1 is SGHKS and CDR2 YYEKEE (reference sequence). The ends were cut back, 0 bases at V and 2 bases at J, with 9 bases in the middle. The study's findings and limits: Several top significant clusters appeared, in a later analysis, to be linked to common viral pathogens. In vitro testing confirmed a few CMV-associated chains as specific for CMV antigens. Indistinguishability led to the exclusion of some V segments, TRBV6-2 and TRBV6-3 included.

Use of 60 Vbeta and 13 Jbeta primers characterized the PCR. Data came from immunoSEQ multiplex PCR; TCRdb stores just in-frame clones and leaves some out. Of fewer than 250,000 clones listed, 60% to 80% are singletons. Details on this clone: Its antigen is undetermined.

The V call is TRBV5-5, the J call TRBJ2-7; D is unresolved. This clonotype was obtained from a woman under 40 in good health and CMV-seropositive. Sequencing was performed on PBMCs. The CDR3 nucleotides read TGTGCCAGCAGCTTGGCGTGGGCTGCCTACGAGCAGTACTTC. Amino acid sequence: CASSLAWAAYEQYF. Based on the CDR3 plus reference TRBV5-5 and TRBJ2-7, the full variable domain is DAGVTQSPTHLIKTRGQQVTLRCSPISGHKSVSWYQQVLGQGPQFIFQYYEKEERGRGNFPDRFSARQFPNYSSELNVNALLLGDSALYLCASSLAWAAYEQYFGPGTRLTVT.